This TCR beta chain was profiled in a study of blood T cell repertoires in COVID-19. Study information: COVID-19 samples, acute and convalescent, were from the United States, Italy and Spain. Sample material is recorded as cDNA or gDNA derived from T cells, B-cell-depleted T cells, or PBMCs.

The V and J ends lost 7 bases and 7 bases respectively, with 13 bases between them. This CDR3 has 12 residues. Per germline, CDR1 MNHEY and CDR2 SMNVEV (reference sequence). Original processing methods: Reference gene primer amplification gave estimated nucleated cell counts. Clones were sequenced by immunoSEQ multiplex PCR, and TCRdb holds only the in-frame ones, with some missing. That table gives V, J and clone size, and the DNA gave D and trimming. The sample carries about 20,000 clones, nearly 90% recorded once. What was sequenced was peripheral blood. The rearrangement joins TRBV27 to TRBJ2-5, with TRBD1 as a possible D gene (5 bases). The origin of this receptor is a human donor with active COVID-19. The donor label of this sample is uncertain. CDR3 amino acids: CASKRWGGTQYF. The CDR3 DNA follows: TGTGCCAGCAAGCGTTGGGGCGGGACCCAGTACTTC.